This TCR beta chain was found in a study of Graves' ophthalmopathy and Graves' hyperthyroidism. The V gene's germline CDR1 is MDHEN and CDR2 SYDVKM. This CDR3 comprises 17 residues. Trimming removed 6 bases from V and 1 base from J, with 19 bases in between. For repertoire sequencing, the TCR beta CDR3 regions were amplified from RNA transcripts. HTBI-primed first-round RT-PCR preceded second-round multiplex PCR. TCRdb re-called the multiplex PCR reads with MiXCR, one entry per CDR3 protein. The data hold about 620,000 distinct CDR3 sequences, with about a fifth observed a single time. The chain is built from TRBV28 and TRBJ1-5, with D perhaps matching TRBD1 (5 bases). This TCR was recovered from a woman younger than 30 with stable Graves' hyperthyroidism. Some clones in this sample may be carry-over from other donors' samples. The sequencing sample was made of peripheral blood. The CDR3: CASSSAAGSRSNQPQHF. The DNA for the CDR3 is TGTGCCAGCAGCTCCGCGGCAGGGTCGAGGAGCAATCAGCCCCAGCATTTT.